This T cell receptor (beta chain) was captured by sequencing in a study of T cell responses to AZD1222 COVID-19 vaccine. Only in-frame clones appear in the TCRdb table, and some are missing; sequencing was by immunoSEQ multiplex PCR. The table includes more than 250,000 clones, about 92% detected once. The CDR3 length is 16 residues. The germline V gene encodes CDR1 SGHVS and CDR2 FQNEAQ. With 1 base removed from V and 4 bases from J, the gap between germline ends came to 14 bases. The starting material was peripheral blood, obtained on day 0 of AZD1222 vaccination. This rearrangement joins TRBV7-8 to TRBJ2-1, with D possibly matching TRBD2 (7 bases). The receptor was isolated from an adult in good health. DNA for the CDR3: TGTGCCAGCAGCTTAGGTGGCGGGGGCGGGTACAATGAGCAGTTCTTC. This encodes CASSLGGGGGYNEQFF. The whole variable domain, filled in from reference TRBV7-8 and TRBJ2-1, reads GAGVSQSPRYKVAKRGQDVALRCDPISGHVSLFWYQQALGQGPEFLTYFQNEAQLDKSGLPSDRFFAERPEGSVSTLKIQRTQQEDSAVYLCASSLGGGGGYNEQFFGPGTRLTVL.